This entry features one T cell receptor (beta chain) sequence. Its antigen is not yet known. No base quality values were provided; no much bigger clone lies one nucleotide off. At the DNA level, this CDR3 is encoded by other sequences in the same sample as well. This entry is derived from a study of Ad26.COV2.S vaccination and SARS-CoV-2 variants (dated by TCRdb to 2020 to 2022). Broadly, across the study: Vaccine-arm donors were drawn from COV1001, a multicentre, randomized, double-blind, placebo-controlled phase I-IIa trial of Ad26.COV2.S in healthy adults. Ad26.COV2.S was given intramuscularly at 5x10^10 or 1x10^11 viral particles, as a single shot or as two shots 56 days apart. TCRbeta repertoire sequencing served as the tool for gauging how specific and how broad the SARS-CoV-2-reactive T cell receptors were following Ad26.COV2.S vaccination. The TCR-sequenced set comprised approximately 30 samples: around 20 Ad26.COV2.S vaccine recipients, 5 placebo recipients and 8 SARS-CoV-2 convalescent individuals. Trial participants were randomized into five groups of five: low-dose or high-dose Ad26.COV2.S given once or twice, or placebo on both occasions. Throughout the experiments and outcome assessment, investigators stayed blinded to trial group allocation. The research as a whole found: It was noted by the authors that total T cell responses may have been underestimated by the TCR breadth and depth analyses. Vaccine and placebo recipients had similar non-spike TCR breadth, a finding consistent with the vaccine containing only spike. After vaccination, substantial breadth of spike-specific CD8+ and CD4+ T cell responses was reported. Spike-specific TCR breadth was higher in Ad26.COV2.S recipients than in placebo recipients (P = 0.0014). The study lacked the statistical power to compare responses across vaccine doses or regimens.

The trim is 3 bases for V and 2 bases for J, with a gap of 7 bases between the germline ends. From cysteine to phenylalanine, the CDR3 is 13 amino acids long. Only CDR3 DNA is held: 39 bases, read in frame from base 1. This specimen's treatment or condition label, interpreted: around 19 received Ad26.COV2.S at low or high dose, single or two shots; several received placebo; per-sample allocation not given. Repertoires of vaccine and placebo recipients were sequenced from samples collected on day 63 after the first injection. Between 29 July and 7 August 2020, Cohort 1b enrolled some 25 adults aged 18-55 years at one site in Boston, USA. Ad26.COV2.S was a replication-incompetent adenovirus type 26 vector expressing a prefusion-stabilized SARS-CoV-2 spike protein from the original Wuhan strain. TCRbeta CDR3 regions were sequenced with the immunoSEQ Assay. After extraction, genomic DNA underwent amplification by bias-controlled multiplex PCR, followed by high-throughput sequencing. The published analysis was carried out like this. Collapsing and filtering of sequences were performed to quantify the absolute abundance of each unique TCRbeta CDR3 region. T cell fraction was estimated by normalizing TCRbeta template counts to usable DNA, which was measured by amplifying reference genes present in all nucleated cells. Repertoire TCRs were annotated as SARS-CoV-2-specific by exact matching of V gene, CDR3 amino acid sequence and J gene to a known reactive TCR set. MIRA supplied the reference SARS-CoV-2 TCR set, which was filtered for enrichment in COVID-19-positive ImmuneCODE repertoires so that public or cross-reactive TCRs were removed. Using the MIRA antigens, annotated TCRs were further analysed by specific ORF or by position within an ORF. Breadth was defined as annotated unique rearrangements over total unique productive rearrangements; depth was the summed frequency of those rearrangements. Two-sided Wilcoxon rank-sum tests were applied when comparing TCR breadth between groups. This is the immuneACCESS table as TCRdb keeps it, with only in-frame sequences that have V and J called. A part of the clones is gone; compared with another copy, unresolved V genes explain less than half, and the rest is unexplained. D and trimming come from the DNA, and the V and J calls and clone size come from that table. A total of roughly 700,000 clones appear in this sample, roughly 90% of them only once. The top ten hold approximately 1.5% of the sample.

Sequencing was performed on peripheral blood, taken in a trial of Ad26.COV2.S vaccine versus placebo. Recombination connected TRBV12-3 or TRBV12-4 to TRBJ1-2; a confident D gene designation cannot be given. The TCR sequence derives from a person aged 18 to 65 who received the Ad26.COV2.S COVID-19 vaccine or a placebo. The base sequence is TGTGCCAGCAGTTTTGGGCAGAACTATGGCTACACCTTC. Translated, this is CASSFGQNYGYTF.